This is a list of T cell receptor beta chains from one sample in a study of metastatic and nonmetastatic thyroid tumors. MiXCR reprocessed the PCR reads for TCRdb. The sample contains some 8,800 clones, 20% to 25% of which appear only once. Sequencing used adjacent normal tissue. All receptors come from a female donor with papillary thyroid cancer or a benign thyroid nodule (not recorded which). Some clones in this sample may be carry-over from other donors' samples. Each CDR3 is given with its conserved first and last residue. The D gene is left open where the match is weak. Clone size is given for some rows only: seen once, a few or many times, or a class if the clone is expanded.

CDR3 length: 13; J gene: TRBJ2-1; clone size: -; D gene: -; V gene: TRBV12-3/TRBV12-4; CDR3 DNA: TGTGCCAGCAGTTTGAGGGACGGCAATGAGCAGTTCTTC; CDR3 protein: CASSLRDGNEQFF
CDR3 length: 16; J gene: TRBJ2-1; clone size: medium-sized; D gene: TRBD2; V gene: TRBV28; CDR3 DNA: TGTGCCAGCAGTCGCCTGGGAGCGGGAGTAGGAGATGAGCAGTTCTTC; CDR3 protein: CASSRLGAGVGDEQFF
CDR3 length: 13; J gene: TRBJ1-6; clone size: -; D gene: TRBD1; V gene: TRBV6-1; CDR3 DNA: TGTGCCAGCAGGGGACAGGGGCGGTCACCCCTCCACTTT; CDR3 protein: CASRGQGRSPLHF
CDR3 length: 12; J gene: TRBJ1-2; clone size: -; D gene: -; V gene: TRBV28; CDR3 DNA: TGTGCCAGCAGTCCCCGTAGCTATGGCTACACCTTC; CDR3 protein: CASSPRSYGYTF
CDR3 length: 15; J gene: TRBJ2-6; clone size: medium-sized; D gene: -; V gene: TRBV19; CDR3 DNA: TGTGCCAGCATCGGGGCAAACTCTGGGGCCAACGTCCTGACTTTC; CDR3 protein: CASIGANSGANVLTF
CDR3 length: 16; J gene: TRBJ2-2; clone size: -; D gene: -; V gene: TRBV9; CDR3 DNA: TGTGCCAGCAGCCCTATTGGGCGGGCAGGCACCGGGGAGCTGTTTTTT; CDR3 protein: CASSPIGRAGTGELFF
CDR3 length: 15; J gene: TRBJ2-3; clone size: -; D gene: TRBD2; V gene: TRBV19; CDR3 DNA: TGTGCCAGTAGCCAATCGGGGGGACGCACCTATCCTCACTATTTT; CDR3 protein: CASSQSGGRTYPHYF
CDR3 length: 17; J gene: TRBJ1-2; clone size: many; D gene: TRBD1; V gene: TRBV4-3; CDR3 DNA: TGCGCCAGCAGCCAAGATTTGTCTGGGACAGGGGATCATGGCTACACCTTC; CDR3 protein: CASSQDLSGTGDHGYTF
CDR3 length: 11; J gene: TRBJ1-2; clone size: few; D gene: -; V gene: TRBV2; CDR3 DNA: TGTGCCAGCGGGGCCTACTATGGCTACACCTTC; CDR3 protein: CASGAYYGYTF
CDR3 length: 14; J gene: TRBJ2-3; clone size: many; D gene: TRBD2; V gene: TRBV20-1; CDR3 DNA: TGCAGTGCTAGGACTAGCGGGAGGGCAGATACGCAGTATTTT; CDR3 protein: CSARTSGRADTQYF
CDR3 length: 17; J gene: TRBJ1-2; clone size: -; D gene: TRBD1; V gene: TRBV27; CDR3 DNA: TGTGCCAGCCGGCCGGGACAGGCGCGAAAAGGGCCCTATGGCTACACCTTC; CDR3 protein: CASRPGQARKGPYGYTF
CDR3 length: 14; J gene: TRBJ1-1; clone size: medium-sized; D gene: TRBD1; V gene: TRBV6-5; CDR3 DNA: TGTGCCAGCAGTTACCGGGGGACAGGGGACGAGGCTTTCTTT; CDR3 protein: CASSYRGTGDEAFF
CDR3 length: 15; J gene: TRBJ1-2; clone size: many; D gene: -; V gene: TRBV19; CDR3 DNA: TGTGCCGGTAGTAGAGCAAAGACATCTAACTATGGCTACACCTTC; CDR3 protein: CAGSRAKTSNYGYTF
CDR3 length: 17; J gene: TRBJ2-2; clone size: -; D gene: -; V gene: TRBV19; CDR3 DNA: TGTGCCAGTAGTATGGGCGGAGTTGCTACGAACACCGGGGAGCTGGTTTTT; CDR3 protein: CASSMGGVATNTGELVF
CDR3 length: 15; J gene: TRBJ2-7; clone size: -; D gene: -; V gene: TRBV7-2; CDR3 DNA: TGTGCCAGCAGCTTAGCGCGCGTGGGGGTCTACGAGCAGTACTTC; CDR3 protein: CASSLARVGVYEQYF
CDR3 length: 15; J gene: TRBJ2-3; clone size: once; D gene: TRBD1; V gene: TRBV5-1; CDR3 DNA: TGCGCCAGCAGCTTTAGAGGGACAGGGGCGGATACGCGGTATTTT; CDR3 protein: CASSFRGTGADTRYF
CDR3 length: 15; J gene: TRBJ2-7; clone size: medium-sized; D gene: TRBD1; V gene: TRBV6-2/TRBV6-3; CDR3 DNA: TGTGCCACAACTGTTGGCGGGACAGGGTTGTACGAGCAGTACTTC; CDR3 protein: CATTVGGTGLYEQYF
CDR3 length: 16; J gene: TRBJ2-2; clone size: few; D gene: -; V gene: TRBV20-1; CDR3 DNA: TGCAGTGCCATAGACAGCCTGGCCCAGAACACCGGTGAGCTGTTTTTT; CDR3 protein: CSAIDSLAQNTGELFF
CDR3 length: 15; J gene: TRBJ1-6; clone size: medium-sized; D gene: TRBD1; V gene: TRBV7-9; CDR3 DNA: TGTGCCAGCAGCCCGTCAGGGGGCTCGAATTCACCCCTCCACTTT; CDR3 protein: CASSPSGGSNSPLHF
CDR3 length: 10; J gene: TRBJ2-2; clone size: -; D gene: -; V gene: TRBV6-5; CDR3 DNA: TGTGCCAGCAGCTTCGGGTATCTGTTTTTT; CDR3 protein: CASSFGYLFF
CDR3 length: 14; J gene: TRBJ2-5; clone size: -; D gene: -; V gene: TRBV6-1; CDR3 DNA: TGTGCAAGCAGCGAAGGCGATTTTCCGGAGACCCAGTACTTC; CDR3 protein: CASSEGDFPETQYF
CDR3 length: 13; J gene: TRBJ1-6; clone size: -; D gene: -; V gene: TRBV29-1; CDR3 DNA: TGCAGCGTCCACAGGGAGGCCAATTCACCCCTCCACTTT; CDR3 protein: CSVHREANSPLHF
CDR3 length: 14; J gene: TRBJ1-2; clone size: many; D gene: -; V gene: TRBV3-1; CDR3 DNA: TGTGCCAGCAGCCAAGGGGGGGGGGCCGGAGGCTACACCTTC; CDR3 protein: CASSQGGGAGGYTF
CDR3 length: 16; J gene: TRBJ2-7; clone size: medium-sized; D gene: TRBD2; V gene: TRBV20-1; CDR3 DNA: TGCAGTGCTAGAGGAGGCCTCTCGGGGGGATCCTACGAGCAGTACTTC; CDR3 protein: CSARGGLSGGSYEQYF
CDR3 length: 16; J gene: TRBJ2-1; clone size: many; D gene: -; V gene: TRBV5-6; CDR3 DNA: TGTGCCAGCAGTCCCCTCACTGGGGGCGTCTACAATGAGCAGTTCTTC; CDR3 protein: CASSPLTGGVYNEQFF
CDR3 length: 17; J gene: TRBJ1-1; clone size: once; D gene: TRBD1; V gene: TRBV20-1; CDR3 DNA: TGCAGTGCTACCCCAGGGGACAGGGAATACATGAACACTGAAGCTTTCTTT; CDR3 protein: CSATPGDREYMNTEAFF
CDR3 length: 15; J gene: TRBJ1-1; clone size: -; D gene: -; V gene: TRBV7-3; CDR3 DNA: TGTGCCAGCAGCTTAACCGGCAGGGAGAACACTGGATCTTTCTTT; CDR3 protein: CASSLTGRENTGSFF
CDR3 length: 13; J gene: TRBJ2-6; clone size: -; D gene: -; V gene: TRBV5-6; CDR3 DNA: TGTGCCAGCTGGTACGGTGGGGTCAACGTCCTGACTTTC; CDR3 protein: CASWYGGVNVLTF
CDR3 length: 14; J gene: TRBJ2-2; clone size: many; D gene: -; V gene: TRBV5-1; CDR3 DNA: TGCGCCAGCAGCGCCGAGTGGTACACCGGGGAGCTGTTTTTT; CDR3 protein: CASSAEWYTGELFF
CDR3 length: 16; J gene: TRBJ2-5; clone size: many; D gene: TRBD2; V gene: TRBV4-1; CDR3 DNA: TGCGCCAGCAGCCAAGTCGGCGGGGGGGTGGGAGAGACCCAGTACTTC; CDR3 protein: CASSQVGGGVGETQYF
CDR3 length: 12; J gene: TRBJ1-6; clone size: many; D gene: -; V gene: TRBV28; CDR3 DNA: TGTGCTCTACGGAGAGTCAATTCACCCCTCCACTTT; CDR3 protein: CALRRVNSPLHF
CDR3 length: 12; J gene: TRBJ2-1; clone size: -; D gene: -; V gene: TRBV9; CDR3 DNA: TGTGCCAGCAGCGTCGTCCACAATGAGCAGTTCTTC; CDR3 protein: CASSVVHNEQFF
CDR3 length: 15; J gene: TRBJ1-2; clone size: many; D gene: -; V gene: TRBV19; CDR3 DNA: TGTGCCAGTAGTAGAGCAAAGACATCTAACTATGGCTACACCTTC; CDR3 protein: CASSRAKTSNYGYTF
CDR3 length: 15; J gene: TRBJ1-2; clone size: medium-sized; D gene: TRBD1; V gene: TRBV6-1; CDR3 DNA: TGTGCCAGCAGAAGGACAGGGGCGAGTAACTATGGCTACACCTTC; CDR3 protein: CASRRTGASNYGYTF
CDR3 length: 14; J gene: TRBJ2-1; clone size: -; D gene: TRBD1; V gene: TRBV9; CDR3 DNA: TGTGCCAGCAGCCCCTGGACAGGTCTCGATAAGCAGTTCTTC; CDR3 protein: CASSPWTGLDKQFF
CDR3 length: 15; J gene: TRBJ2-7; clone size: -; D gene: TRBD2; V gene: TRBV7-8; CDR3 DNA: TGTGCCAGCAGCTTACGGACTAGCGGCTCCTACGAGCAGTACTTC; CDR3 protein: CASSLRTSGSYEQYF
CDR3 length: 14; J gene: TRBJ1-5; clone size: medium-sized; D gene: -; V gene: TRBV10-3; CDR3 DNA: TGTGCCATCAGTGGGGGGGGTCGAGATCAGCCCCAGCATTTT; CDR3 protein: CAISGGGRDQPQHF
CDR3 length: 15; J gene: TRBJ2-2; clone size: -; D gene: TRBD1; V gene: TRBV10-2; CDR3 DNA: TGCGCACTAAAGGAGGGACAGGGGGCCGGAGGGGAGCTGTTCTTT; CDR3 protein: CALKEGQGAGGELFF
CDR3 length: 14; J gene: TRBJ1-3; clone size: -; D gene: -; V gene: TRBV9; CDR3 DNA: TGTGCCAGCAGCGCTGAATACCCTGGAAACACCATATATTTT; CDR3 protein: CASSAEYPGNTIYF
CDR3 length: 14; J gene: TRBJ2-1; clone size: -; D gene: TRBD2; V gene: TRBV27; CDR3 DNA: TGTGCCAGCAGATCGGGGGGGGCCCAGAATGAGCAGTTCTTC; CDR3 protein: CASRSGGAQNEQFF
CDR3 length: 11; J gene: TRBJ2-5; clone size: -; D gene: -; V gene: TRBV6-2/TRBV6-3; CDR3 DNA: TGTGCCAGCAGTTACCTCGAGACCCAGTACTTC; CDR3 protein: CASSYLETQYF
CDR3 length: 13; J gene: TRBJ1-1; clone size: few; D gene: TRBD1; V gene: TRBV28; CDR3 DNA: TGTGCCAGCAGTTTATACACAGGGGCAGAAGCTTTCTTT; CDR3 protein: CASSLYTGAEAFF
CDR3 length: 14; J gene: TRBJ2-7; clone size: -; D gene: TRBD2; V gene: TRBV7-8; CDR3 DNA: TGTGCCAGCAGCTTCGGGGGGGCCTATGGCGAGCAGTACTTC; CDR3 protein: CASSFGGAYGEQYF
CDR3 length: 17; J gene: TRBJ1-3; clone size: many; D gene: -; V gene: TRBV10-3; CDR3 DNA: TGTGCCATCAGTGTCGCAGTCGGTTCTGGATCTGGAAACACCATATATTTT; CDR3 protein: CAISVAVGSGSGNTIYF
CDR3 length: 17; J gene: TRBJ2-3; clone size: few; D gene: -; V gene: TRBV3-1; CDR3 DNA: TGTGCCAGCAGCCAATTCCACCCGGGAGTGGGTACAGATACGCAGTATTTT; CDR3 protein: CASSQFHPGVGTDTQYF
CDR3 length: 15; J gene: TRBJ1-2; clone size: few; D gene: -; V gene: TRBV19; CDR3 DNA: TGTGCCAGTAGTAACACAGGACCGATTTTCTATGGCTACACCTTC; CDR3 protein: CASSNTGPIFYGYTF
CDR3 length: 17; J gene: TRBJ2-1; clone size: medium-sized; D gene: TRBD1; V gene: TRBV28; CDR3 DNA: TGTGCCAGCAGTTTTTGGGAACAGGGGAGCTCCTACAATGAGCAGTTCTTC; CDR3 protein: CASSFWEQGSSYNEQFF
CDR3 length: 16; J gene: TRBJ1-2; clone size: many; D gene: TRBD1; V gene: TRBV4-1; CDR3 DNA: TGCGCCAGCAGCCCGGGACAGGGGGCGCCGAGCTATGGCTACACCTTC; CDR3 protein: CASSPGQGAPSYGYTF
CDR3 length: 15; J gene: TRBJ2-7; clone size: medium-sized; D gene: -; V gene: TRBV6-1; CDR3 DNA: TGTGCCAGCAGTCTGCAAGCGACGGGGTCCTACGAGCAGTACTTC; CDR3 protein: CASSLQATGSYEQYF
CDR3 length: 16; J gene: TRBJ1-2; clone size: many; D gene: -; V gene: TRBV7-9; CDR3 DNA: TGTGCCAACAGCTTAGTTACTCAGGTAGTTCGCTATGGCTACACCTTC; CDR3 protein: CANSLVTQVVRYGYTF
CDR3 length: 16; J gene: TRBJ2-7; clone size: -; D gene: -; V gene: TRBV5-1; CDR3 DNA: TGCGCCAGCAGCACCTGGTATGCGGGAGAAGGGGGCGAGCAGTACTTC; CDR3 protein: CASSTWYAGEGGEQYF